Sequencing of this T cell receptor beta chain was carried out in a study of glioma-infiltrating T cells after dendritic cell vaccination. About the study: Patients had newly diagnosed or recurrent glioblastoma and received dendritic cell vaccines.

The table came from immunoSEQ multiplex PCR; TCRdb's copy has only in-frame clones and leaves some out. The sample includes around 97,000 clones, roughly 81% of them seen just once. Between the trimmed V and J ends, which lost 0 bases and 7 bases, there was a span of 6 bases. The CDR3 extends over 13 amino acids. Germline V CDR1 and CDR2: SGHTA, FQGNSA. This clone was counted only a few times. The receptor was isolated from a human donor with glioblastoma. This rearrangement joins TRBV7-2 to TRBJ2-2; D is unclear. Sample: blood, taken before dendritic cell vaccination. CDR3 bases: TGTGCCAGCAGCTTAGCCCAAATCGGGGAGCTGTTTTTT. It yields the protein CASSLAQIGELFF. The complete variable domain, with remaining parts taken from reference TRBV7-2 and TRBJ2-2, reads GAGVSQSPSNKVTEKGKDVELRCDPISGHTALYWYRQSLGQGLEFLIYFQGNSAPDKSGLPSDRFSAERTGGSVSTLTIQRTQQEDSAVYLCASSLAQIGELFFGEGSRLTVL.